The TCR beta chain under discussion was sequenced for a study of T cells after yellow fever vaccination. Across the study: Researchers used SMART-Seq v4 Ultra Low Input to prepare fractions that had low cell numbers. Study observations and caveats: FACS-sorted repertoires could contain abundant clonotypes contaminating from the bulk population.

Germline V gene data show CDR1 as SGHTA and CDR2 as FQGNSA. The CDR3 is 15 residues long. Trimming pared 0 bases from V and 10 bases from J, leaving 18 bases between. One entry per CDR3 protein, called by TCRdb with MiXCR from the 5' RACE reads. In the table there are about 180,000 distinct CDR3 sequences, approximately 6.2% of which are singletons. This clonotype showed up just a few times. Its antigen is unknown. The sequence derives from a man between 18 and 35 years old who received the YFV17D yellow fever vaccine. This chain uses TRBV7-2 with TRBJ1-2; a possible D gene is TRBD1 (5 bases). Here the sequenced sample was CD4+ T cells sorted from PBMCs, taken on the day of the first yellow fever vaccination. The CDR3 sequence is CASSLAGGSGGAYTF. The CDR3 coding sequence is TGTGCCAGCAGCTTAGCGGGCGGCAGCGGTGGGGCCTACACCTTC.